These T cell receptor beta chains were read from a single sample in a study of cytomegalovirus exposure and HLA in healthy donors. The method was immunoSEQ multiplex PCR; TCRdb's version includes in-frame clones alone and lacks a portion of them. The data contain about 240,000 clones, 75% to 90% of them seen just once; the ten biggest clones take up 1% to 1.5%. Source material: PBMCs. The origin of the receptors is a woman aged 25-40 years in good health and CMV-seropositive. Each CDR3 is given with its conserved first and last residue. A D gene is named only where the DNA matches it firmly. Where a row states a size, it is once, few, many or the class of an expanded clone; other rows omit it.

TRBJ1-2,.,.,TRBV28,CASVLGLGRGYGYTF,TGTGCCAGCGTCCTAGGATTGGGGCGGGGTTATGGCTACACCTTC
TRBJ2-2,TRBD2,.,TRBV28,CASSLAGGSNTGELFF,TGTGCCAGCAGTTTAGCGGGAGGATCGAACACCGGGGAGCTGTTTTTT
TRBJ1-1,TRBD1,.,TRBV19,CASWNRGGAEAFF,TGTGCCAGCTGGAACAGGGGAGGCGCTGAAGCTTTCTTT
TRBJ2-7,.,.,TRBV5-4,CASSWRRSEQYF,TGTGCCAGCAGCTGGCGGAGGTCCGAGCAGTACTTC
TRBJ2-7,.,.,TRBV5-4,CASSFEVRVREQYF,TGTGCCAGCAGCTTTGAAGTCAGGGTTCGTGAGCAGTACTTC
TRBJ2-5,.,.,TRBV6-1,CASSELGVAEFQETQYF,TGTGCCAGCAGTGAATTAGGGGTAGCGGAGTTCCAAGAGACCCAGTACTTC
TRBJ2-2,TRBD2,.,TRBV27,CASKVLAGGTGELFF,TGTGCCAGCAAGGTACTAGCGGGAGGCACCGGGGAGCTGTTTTTT
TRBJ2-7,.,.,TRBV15,CATSNPNRDYEQYF,TGTGCCACCAGCAACCCCAACAGGGACTACGAGCAGTACTTC
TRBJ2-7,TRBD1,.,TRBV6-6,CASKPGQGAWEQYF,TGTGCCAGTAAACCGGGACAGGGGGCATGGGAGCAGTACTTC
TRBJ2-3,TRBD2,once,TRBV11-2,CASSPAGEDTQYF,TGTGCCAGCAGCCCCGCGGGGGAGGATACGCAGTATTTT
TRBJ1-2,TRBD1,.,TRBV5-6,CASSLRGQIYGYTF,TGTGCCAGCAGCTTGCGGGGACAGATCTATGGCTACACCTTC
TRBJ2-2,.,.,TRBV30,CAWSSGPAMNTGELFF,TGTGCCTGGAGTTCTGGGCCGGCAATGAACACCGGGGAGCTGTTTTTT
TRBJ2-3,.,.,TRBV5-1,CASSLTAASPDTQYF,TGCGCCAGCAGCTTAACAGCCGCTTCGCCAGATACGCAGTATTTT
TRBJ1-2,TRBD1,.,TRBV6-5,CASRGTVLSSGYTF,TGTGCCAGCAGAGGGACAGTTCTTTCTAGTGGCTACACCTTC
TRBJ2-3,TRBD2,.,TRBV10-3,CAISEEALAGGRNTQYF,TGTGCCATCAGTGAGGAGGCCCTTGCGGGAGGGCGAAATACGCAGTATTTT
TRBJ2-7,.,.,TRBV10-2,CASSESRQGGEQYF,TGCGCCAGCAGTGAGTCCCGGCAGGGGGGCGAGCAGTACTTC
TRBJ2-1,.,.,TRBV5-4,CASSFDDRSYNEQFF,TGTGCCAGCAGCTTCGACGACAGGTCCTACAATGAGCAGTTCTTC
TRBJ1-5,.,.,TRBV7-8,CASRIQDNQPQHF,TGTGCCAGCAGGATACAGGATAATCAGCCCCAGCATTTT
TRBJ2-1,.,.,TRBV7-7,CASSLILGGGNEQFF,TGTGCCAGCAGCTTAATACTGGGGGGAGGCAATGAGCAGTTCTTC
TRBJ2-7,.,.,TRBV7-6,CASSLGAVYEQYF,TGTGCCAGCAGCTTAGGGGCAGTTTACGAGCAGTACTTC
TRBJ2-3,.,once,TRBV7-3,CASSKGTSTDTQYF,TGTGCCAGCAGCAAAGGGACTAGCACAGATACGCAGTATTTT
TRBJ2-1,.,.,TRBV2,CASSDLAETLYNEQFF,TGTGCCAGCAGTGACTTAGCGGAGACGCTGTACAATGAGCAGTTCTTC
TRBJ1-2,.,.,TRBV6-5,CASSQGSNYGYTF,TGTGCCAGCAGCCAGGGCTCGAACTATGGCTACACCTTC
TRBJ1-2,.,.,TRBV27,CASSLSRSNYGYTF,TGTGCCAGCAGTTTAAGCCGGTCTAACTATGGCTACACCTTC
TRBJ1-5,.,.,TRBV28,CASSLSGSGQPQHF,TGTGCCAGCAGTTTATCAGGGTCCGGTCAGCCCCAGCATTTT
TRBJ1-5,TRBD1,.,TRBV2,CASSDDRDQPQHF,TGTGCCAGCAGTGATGACAGGGACCAGCCCCAGCATTTT
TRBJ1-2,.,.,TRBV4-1,CASSQDRGFDNGYTF,TGCGCCAGCAGCCAAGATCGGGGGTTTGATAATGGCTACACCTTC
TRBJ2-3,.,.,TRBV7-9,CASSNTDTQYF,TGTGCCAGCTCCAACACAGATACGCAGTATTTT
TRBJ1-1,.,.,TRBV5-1,CASSLGGPGMNTEAFF,TGCGCCAGCAGCTTGGGGGGGCCGGGAATGAACACTGAAGCTTTCTTT
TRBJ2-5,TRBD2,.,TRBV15,CATRGLAVQETQYF,TGTGCCACCCGGGGACTAGCGGTCCAAGAGACCCAGTACTTC
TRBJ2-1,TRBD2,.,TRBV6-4,CASSGGLGPHNEQFF,TGTGCCAGCAGTGGTGGACTAGGCCCTCACAATGAGCAGTTCTTC
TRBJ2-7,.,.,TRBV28,CASRTPRSSYEQYF,TGTGCCAGCAGAACTCCCCGGTCCTCCTACGAGCAGTACTTC
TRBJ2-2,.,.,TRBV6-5,CASKTGLITGELFF,TGTGCCAGCAAAACGGGGTTAATCACCGGGGAGCTGTTTTTT
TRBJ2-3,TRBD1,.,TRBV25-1,CASRTRDRGDTQYF,TGTGCCAGCAGGACCCGGGACAGGGGTGATACGCAGTATTTT
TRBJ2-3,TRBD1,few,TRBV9,CASSVMAGGLDTQYF,TGTGCCAGCAGCGTGATGGCAGGGGGCCTAGATACGCAGTATTTT
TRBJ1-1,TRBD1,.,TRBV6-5,CASSSGGEAFF,TGTGCCAGCTCCTCAGGGGGAGAAGCTTTCTTT
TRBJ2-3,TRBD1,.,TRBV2,CANKQGFSTDTQYF,TGTGCCAACAAACAGGGGTTTAGCACAGATACGCAGTATTTT
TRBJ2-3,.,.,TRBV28,CASSSPKTYRDTDTQYF,TGTGCCAGCAGTTCCCCCAAGACATATCGGGACACAGATACGCAGTATTTT
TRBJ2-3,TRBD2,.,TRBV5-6,CASSLGGRASTDTQYF,TGTGCCAGCAGCTTAGGCGGGAGGGCCAGCACAGATACGCAGTATTTT
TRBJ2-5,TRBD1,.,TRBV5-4,CASSEDRGLGETQYF,TGTGCCAGCAGCGAGGACAGGGGGTTGGGGGAGACCCAGTACTTC
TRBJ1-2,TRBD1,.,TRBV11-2,CASSFGTGTYTF,TGTGCCAGCAGCTTCGGGACAGGGACGTACACCTTC
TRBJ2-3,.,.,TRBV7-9,CASSLFTGDDTQYF,TGTGCCAGCAGCTTATTTACGGGGGACGATACGCAGTATTTT
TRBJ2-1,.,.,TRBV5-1,CASSLAPGLINNEQFF,TGCGCCAGCAGCTTGGCGCCGGGACTTATAAACAATGAGCAGTTCTTC